Below, 19 T cell receptor beta chains from the same sample are listed, as sequenced in a study of CD8+ T cells in alopecia areata. The sequencing template was cDNA reverse transcribed from extracted RNA. Generated by immunoSEQ multiplex PCR, the TCRdb table keeps only in-frame clones and is missing some. This table holds about 30,000 clones, less than 75% found once. Specimen: NKG2D-high CD8+ T cells sorted from blood. These receptors all stem from a human donor with alopecia areata.

This chain joins TRBV27 and TRBJ2-3; the match to TRBD2 covers 7 bases. Trimming took 4 bases from V and 4 from J; bases not matched to a gene: 8. This CDR3 is 15 amino acids long. Germline CDR1 reads MNHEY; CDR2 reads SMNVEV (reference sequence). In DNA form, the CDR3 reads TGTGCCAGCAGTTCAGGACTAGATTCGTCAGATACGCAGTATTTT. Amino acids: CASSSGLDSSDTQYF.

In nucleotides, the CDR3 is TGCGCCAGCAGCTTGGGCGCTAGCGTAACCTACAATGAGCAGTTCTTC. Protein product: CASSLGASVTYNEQFF. The chain has TRBV5-1 and TRBJ2-1, with D maybe TRBD2 (6 bases). Germline V CDR1 and CDR2: SGHRS, YFSETQ. The CDR3 length is 16 residues. Trimming took 0 bases from V and 2 from J, leaving 12 bases between them. The whole variable domain, filled in from reference TRBV5-1 and TRBJ2-1, reads KAGVTQTPRYLIKTRGQQVTLSCSPISGHRSVSWYQQTPGQGLQFLFEYFSETQRNKGNFPGRFSGRQFSNSRSEMNVSTLELGDSALYLCASSLGASVTYNEQFFGPGTRLTVL.

The chain couples TRBV28 to TRBJ2-7; TRBD1 or TRBD2 may be the D gene (5 bases each). V was shortened by 5 bases and J by 8 bases, with 7 bases between the two germline ends. The CDR3 is made up of 10 amino acids. The germline CDR1 and CDR2 sequences are MDHEN and SYDVKM. CDR3 bases: TGTGCCAGCAGTCGGGACCAGCAGTACTTC. Translating it yields CASSRDQQYF.

The chain couples TRBV10-3 to TRBJ2-3; D could derive from TRBD1 or TRBD2 (5 bases each). Between the trimmed V and J ends, which lost 0 bases and 0 bases, there was a span of 7 bases. Germline V gives CDR1 ENHRY, CDR2 SYGVKD. This CDR3 has 15 residues. The DNA of the CDR3 is TGTGCCATCAGTGAGTCATGGGGGAGCACAGATACGCAGTATTTT. This gives the protein CAISESWGSTDTQYF.

This clone came up a few times. DNA for the CDR3: TGTGCCAGCAGCTTCACCGGCTTCCAAGAGACCCAGTACTTC. Translation gives CASSFTGFQETQYF. V usage is TRBV7-8 and J usage is TRBJ2-5, with D unresolved. The germline CDR1 and CDR2 sequences are SGHVS and FQNEAQ. The CDR3 length is 14 residues. The V gene lost 3 bases and the J gene lost 1 base, with 9 bases spanning the gap.

V and J are TRBV7-2 and TRBJ2-7; D could derive from TRBD1 or TRBD2 (5 bases each). The ends were cut back, 4 bases at V and 5 bases at J, with 9 bases in the middle. Germline lookup yields CDR1 SGHTA and CDR2 FQGNSA. The CDR3 spans 12 residues. CDR3 loop: CASSWGLNEQYF. DNA for the CDR3: TGTGCCAGCAGCTGGGGGTTGAACGAGCAGTACTTC.

V gene TRBV6-6 combines with J gene TRBJ2-7; tentatively, D is TRBD1 or TRBD2 (5 bases each). Germline lookup yields CDR1 MNHNY and CDR2 SVGAGI (reference sequence). V was cut by 6 bases and J by 0 bases, with 9 bases left in between. The CDR3 spans 13 residues. The CDR3: CASSWDHSYEQYF. In DNA, the CDR3 is TGTGCCAGCAGCTGGGACCACTCCTACGAGCAGTACTTC.

This rearrangement joins TRBV7-9 to TRBJ2-5; TRBD2 matches 7 bases. Germline V gene sequence: CDR1 SEHNR, CDR2 FQNEAQ (reference sequence). The CDR3 length is 15 residues. V lost 6 bases to trimming and J lost 5 bases; unmatched junction nucleotides: 12. The CDR3 here is CASRDGTIFTETQYF. CDR3 coding DNA: TGTGCCAGCAGAGACGGGACTATCTTTACGGAGACCCAGTACTTC.

The chain carries TRBV2 and TRBJ1-1; D remains unclear. V lost 4 bases to trimming and J lost 0 bases, with 3 bases between them. CDR3 length equals 12 residues. The germline V gene has CDR1 SNHLY and CDR2 FYNNEI. The CDR3 bases are TGTGCCAGCAGTGTGCTGAACACTGAAGCTTTCTTT. Translating gives CASSVLNTEAFF. Based on the CDR3 plus reference TRBV2 and TRBJ1-1, the full variable domain is EPEVTQTPSHQVTQMGQEVILRCVPISNHLYFYWYRQILGQKVEFLVSFYNNEISEKSEIFDDQFSVERPDGSNFTLKIRSTKLEDSAMYFCASSVLNTEAFFGQGTRLTVV.

This clone has just one count. This sequence joins TRBV14 and TRBJ2-7; TRBD1 is a possible D gene (5 bases). V was clipped by 4 bases and J by 7 bases, with 20 bases between them. Germline lookup yields CDR1 SGHDN and CDR2 FVKESK. This CDR3 spans 15 amino acids. CDR3 protein: CASSLGAWGPSEQYF. CDR3 DNA: TGTGCCAGCAGCCTTGGCGCTTGGGGCCCCTCGGAGCAGTACTTC.

The chain carries TRBV5-6 and TRBJ2-1; 8 bases line up with TRBD1. CDR1 and CDR2 from the germline V gene are SGHDT and YYEEEE. Trimming removed 3 bases from V and 8 bases from J; junction bases left unmatched: 1. The CDR3 is made up of 12 amino acids. CDR3 sequence (DNA): TGTGCCAGCAGCTGGACAGGGTATGAGCAGTTCTTC. Translating gives CASSWTGYEQFF.

The chain carries TRBV6-5 and TRBJ1-1; no reliable D call. CDR1 and CDR2 (germline): MNHEY, SVGAGI. The CDR3 sequence is 14 residues long. The ends were cut back, 6 bases at V and 0 bases at J, with 11 bases in the middle. The CDR3: CASSISIMNTEAFF. In nucleotides, the CDR3 is TGTGCCAGCAGCATCTCTATTATGAACACTGAAGCTTTCTTT.

The V call is TRBV5-1, the J call TRBJ2-1; 11 bases fit TRBD2. The V and J ends lost 0 bases and 8 bases, in that order; junction bases with no gene match: 10. The V gene's germline CDR1 is SGHRS and CDR2 YFSETQ. The CDR3 consists of 17 residues. CDR3 coding DNA: TGCGCCAGCAGCTTGGAGGTTAGCGGGAGGGCCTTGGATGAGCAGTTCTTC. Translated, it gives CASSLEVSGRALDEQFF.

The table lists this clone with a count of one. V and J are TRBV5-6 and TRBJ2-1; D not certain. CDR1 and CDR2 from the germline V gene are SGHDT and YYEEEE. Deletions cut 0 bases from V and 13 bases from J, with 11 bases between. The CDR3 is 12 residues long. In DNA form, the CDR3 reads TGTGCCAGCAGCTTGGGTTCCGGACCACAGTTCTTC. This codes for CASSLGSGPQFF.

The chain couples TRBV7-2 to TRBJ2-1, with 12 bases that match TRBD2. CDR1 is SGHTA, CDR2 FQGNSA, per germline. J lost 7 bases, V lost 5 bases, and 3 bases had no gene match. The CDR3 consists of 14 residues. The CDR3 bases are TGTGCCAGCAGCACCCTAGCGGGAGGGAATGAGCAGTTCTTC. As protein: CASSTLAGGNEQFF.

This chain joins TRBV7-6 and TRBJ2-1; TRBD2 matches at 11 bases. From germline, CDR1 is SGHVS and CDR2 FNYEAQ. The CDR3 contains 18 residues. V lost 5 bases to trimming and J lost 3 bases; unmatched junction nucleotides: 12. This CDR3 reads CASSTTSGVGSGYNEQFF. In nucleotides, the CDR3 is TGTGCCAGCAGCACGACTAGCGGGGTTGGTAGCGGCTACAATGAGCAGTTCTTC.

In DNA form, the CDR3 reads TGTGCCAGCAGCTTGGAATTGCGCCGGACGGACGGCGAGCAGTACTTC. Translating it yields CASSLELRRTDGEQYF. This chain links TRBV5-6 with TRBJ2-7; unclear D gene. CDR3 length: 16 residues. V lost 0 bases to trimming and J lost 6 bases, with 19 bases between them. Germline V lookup: CDR1 SGHDT, CDR2 YYEEEE. Filled out from reference TRBV5-6 and TRBJ2-7, the complete variable domain reads DAGVTQSPTHLIKTRGQQVTLRCSPKSGHDTVSWYQQALGQGPQFIFQYYEEEERQRGNFPDRFSGHQFPNYSSELNVNALLLGDSALYLCASSLELRRTDGEQYFGPGTRLTVT.

This clone appeared once. The chain carries TRBV12-5 and TRBJ2-2; 9 bases align to TRBD1. Per the germline V gene, CDR1 is LGHNT and CDR2 is FRNRAP. The CDR3 has 17 amino acids. V was clipped by 1 base and J by 5 bases; unmatched bases: 8. In DNA form, the CDR3 reads TGTGCTAGTGGTTTGGCTACAGGGGGCGCGGGGACCGGGGAGCTGTTTTTT. This gives the protein CASGLATGGAGTGELFF.

The rearrangement joins TRBV28 to TRBJ1-2; D unresolved. The germline gives CDR1 MDHEN, CDR2 SYDVKM. The V end was cut by 5 bases, the J end by 5 bases, with 12 bases between. The CDR3 is 13 residues long. The CDR3 is CASSPDNRYGYTF. Here the CDR3 DNA reads TGTGCCAGCAGTCCCGATAACAGATATGGCTACACCTTC.